Listed here are 20 T cell receptor beta chains from one sample, sequenced in a study of T-cell reconstitution after alpha-beta-depleted transplantation in children. Unique molecular identifiers were incorporated into the prepared TCRbeta library. MiXCR, run by TCRdb on the PCR reads, gives a single entry per CDR3 protein. Of about 980,000 distinct CDR3 sequences in the sample, roughly 31% were seen once. The sample here was PBMCs, mostly from graft donor cells, taken 360 days after TCRalphabeta/CD19-depleted stem cell transplant. Every receptor here comes from a boy less than two years old who had a stem cell transplant for SCID, so the T cells may come from the graft donor.

The rearrangement links TRBV7-9 to TRBJ1-1, with D unresolved. CDR1 is SEHNR, CDR2 FQNEAQ, per germline (reference sequence). This CDR3 spans 15 amino acids. V lost 5 bases and J 1 base, leaving 14 bases between the germline ends. The CDR3 protein is CASSRGISKNTEAFF. CDR3 sequence (DNA): TGTGCCAGCAGCCGTGGCATCTCCAAGAACACTGAAGCTTTCTTT.

The chain recombines TRBV12-3 or TRBV12-4 with TRBJ1-2, with D possibly being TRBD1 (5 bases). This CDR3 contains 13 residues. V was clipped by 3 bases and J by 5 bases, with 10 bases between them. CDR3: CASSFPGGYGYTF. CDR3 coding DNA: TGTGCCAGCAGTTTCCCCGGGGGGTATGGCTACACCTTC.

The genes are TRBV4-2 and TRBJ2-1, with TRBD2 matching over 10 bases. CDR1 is LGHNA, CDR2 YNFKEQ, per germline. The CDR3 is 16 residues long. V trimming: 0 bases; J trimming: 6 bases; junction bases outside the gene matches: 5. CDR3 amino acids: CASSQDPSGGLNEQFF. The CDR3 DNA reads TGTGCCAGCAGCCAAGATCCTAGCGGGGGTCTCAATGAGCAGTTCTTC.

The rearrangement joins TRBV6-5 to TRBJ1-2; D is possibly TRBD1 (5 bases). Trimming pared 0 bases from V and 6 bases from J, leaving 14 bases between. CDR1 MNHEY and CDR2 SVGAGI come from the germline V gene. The CDR3 is 15 amino acids. The CDR3 nucleotides are TGTGCCAGCAGTTACTCGAAGGGACGCTCTCATGGCTACACCTTC. Translating gives CASSYSKGRSHGYTF.

The CDR3 DNA is TGTGCCAGCAGTTTAGGTGTGGCCGCAACTAATGAAAAACTGTTTTTT. Its translation is CASSLGVAATNEKLFF. J is TRBJ1-4 and V is TRBV12-3 or TRBV12-4; D not certain. The CDR3 consists of 16 residues. The V end was cut by 1 base, the J end by 0 bases, with 9 bases between.

The chain combines TRBV20-1 with TRBJ2-3; possible D gene TRBD2, 6 bases. With 5 bases removed from V and 0 bases from J, the gap between germline ends came to 12 bases. Germline V gives CDR1 DFQATT, CDR2 SNEGSKA (reference sequence). The CDR3 sequence is 14 residues long. In DNA form, the CDR3 reads TGCAGTGCTCATACCGGGACTAGCACAGATACGCAGTATTTT. Amino acids: CSAHTGTSTDTQYF.

The rearrangement uses TRBV3-1 and TRBJ2-5; no clear D gene. The ends were cut back, 5 bases at V and 6 bases at J, with 7 bases in the middle. CDR3 length equals 11 residues. Germline V gene sequence: CDR1 LGHDT, CDR2 YNNKEL (reference sequence). The CDR3 sequence: CASSTAQTQYF. CDR3 bases: TGTGCCAGCAGCACCGCTCAGACCCAGTACTTC.

The chain combines TRBV20-1 with TRBJ1-4; tentative D call: TRBD1 (6 bases). V gave up 3 bases and J gave up 7 bases, with 12 bases separating them. Germline V gives CDR1 DFQATT, CDR2 SNEGSKA (reference sequence). The CDR3 has 13 residues. The CDR3 spells CSASQGWGEKLFF. The CDR3 region has the DNA TGCAGTGCTAGTCAGGGGTGGGGTGAAAAACTGTTTTTT.

DNA of the CDR3: TGTGCCAGCAGTCCGTCTAATGAGCAGTACTTC. It encodes CASSPSNEQYF. This chain links TRBV2 with TRBJ2-7, with no clear D. Trimming took off 5 bases at V and 7 bases at J, with 9 bases between the two ends. Germline CDR1 is SNHLY and CDR2 is FYNNEI. The CDR3 runs 11 residues. The full variable domain, rest sourced from reference TRBV2 and TRBJ2-7, is EPEVTQTPSHQVTQMGQEVILRCVPISNHLYFYWYRQILGQKVEFLVSFYNNEISEKSEIFDDQFSVERPDGSNFTLKIRSTKLEDSAMYFCASSPSNEQYFGPGTRLTVT.

Here the CDR3 reads CASSPWTDPTPRENIQYF. CDR3 nucleotide sequence: TGCGCCAGCAGCCCTTGGACAGATCCTACACCTAGAGAAAACATTCAGTACTTC. The rearrangement uses TRBV4-1 and TRBJ2-4; perhaps TRBD1 as D (6 bases). Germline-derived CDR1 and CDR2 are MGHRA and YSYEKL. Trimming removed 4 bases from V and 5 bases from J, with 24 bases in between. The CDR3 has 18 amino acids.

This clonotype was observed once. This chain links TRBV5-5 with TRBJ2-2; TRBD1 matches at 9 bases. The CDR3 runs 16 residues. Losses at the gene ends were 4 bases for V and 6 bases for J; bases not matched to a gene: 10. The V gene's germline CDR1 is SGHKS and CDR2 YYEKEE (reference sequence). The CDR3 is CASSLPGTGRAGELFF. The CDR3 nucleotides are TGTGCCAGCAGCCTCCCCGGGACAGGGCGCGCCGGGGAGCTGTTTTTT.

This clonotype was found a few times. The rearrangement uses TRBV29-1 and TRBJ1-1; 8 nucleotides match TRBD1. V gave up 6 bases and J gave up 2 bases; unmatched junction bases: 11. The CDR3 totals 15 residues. CDR1 and CDR2 (germline): SQVTM, ANQGSEA. The CDR3 region is CSVTGVGKGNTEAFF. Written as DNA, the CDR3 is TGCAGCGTGACAGGGGTCGGGAAGGGAAACACTGAAGCTTTCTTT.

The table lists this clonotype with a few counts. J is TRBJ2-3 and V is TRBV3-1; the match to TRBD2 covers 9 bases. With V trimmed by 2 bases and J by 0 bases, 9 bases remained unmatched. CDR3 length: 18 amino acids. Per the germline V gene, CDR1 is LGHDT and CDR2 is YNNKEL (reference sequence). CDR3 DNA sequence: TGTGCCAGCAGCCAAATAAGAACAGCGGGGGGAAGCACAGATACGCAGTATTTT. This sequence encodes CASSQIRTAGGSTDTQYF.

This clonotype was found a few times. The CDR3 nucleotides read TGCGCCAGCAGCTGGGGAAGGGGGGTTTTTGAGGGTACTGAAGCTTTCTTT. This gives the protein CASSWGRGVFEGTEAFF. The V gene is TRBV5-1, the J gene TRBJ1-1; the D gene is possibly TRBD1 (6 bases). The V end lost 3 bases, the J end lost 5 bases, and 23 bases lay between the germline ends. CDR1 is SGHRS and CDR2 is YFSETQ in the germline V gene. The CDR3 totals 17 residues.

The table lists this clonotype with a few counts. The V and J genes are TRBV28 and TRBJ2-1; 10 nucleotides line up with TRBD2. The CDR3 is 14 amino acids. V lost 8 bases and J lost 6; bases outside the gene matches: 7. Germline assignment: CDR1 MDHEN and CDR2 SYDVKM. This CDR3 reads CASDIAGGLNEQFF. CDR3 sequence (DNA): TGTGCCAGCGACATAGCGGGGGGTCTCAATGAGCAGTTCTTC.

As for this clonotype: One end of the junction varies from germline; a read error may be responsible. V is TRBV12-3 or TRBV12-4 and J is TRBJ2-1; TRBD1 or TRBD2 may be the D gene (5 bases each). The CDR3 consists of 15 residues. The CDR3 spells CSSSLPGAFYNGQFF. The CDR3 region has the DNA TGTTCCAGCAGTCTACCCGGGGCTTTCTACAATGGGCAGTTCTTC.

V is TRBV30 and J is TRBJ2-1; 8 bases are a match to TRBD2. There are 17 residues in the CDR3. Germline assignment: CDR1 GTSNPN and CDR2 SVGIG (reference sequence). With V trimmed by 1 base and J by 3 bases, 11 bases remained unmatched. CDR3 amino acids: CAWSGGGSGGVYNEQFF. CDR3 coding DNA: TGTGCCTGGAGTGGGGGCGGCAGCGGGGGCGTCTACAATGAGCAGTTCTTC.

The genes are TRBV7-9 and TRBJ2-1, with TRBD1 matching 8 bases. V dropped 3 bases and J dropped 6; count of bases not matched to a gene: 7. The germline V gene encodes CDR1 SEHNR and CDR2 FQNEAQ (reference sequence). The CDR3 extends over 15 amino acids. Written as DNA, the CDR3 is TGTGCCAGCAGCTTGATCGGGACAGGTGGCAATGAGCAGTTCTTC. This translates into CASSLIGTGGNEQFF. Full variable domain (rest looked up from reference TRBV7-9 and TRBJ2-1): DTGVSQNPRHKITKRGQNVTFRCDPISEHNRLYWYRQTLGQGPEFLTYFQNEAQLEKSRLLSDRFSAERPKGSFSTLEIQRTEQGDSAMYLCASSLIGTGGNEQFFGPGTRLTVL.

This clonotype is a singleton in its sample. V gene TRBV29-1 combines with J gene TRBJ2-7; no firm D call. The V gene's germline CDR1 is SQVTM and CDR2 ANQGSEA. V was cut by 4 bases and J by 2 bases, with 9 bases left in between. This CDR3 region has 12 residues. This CDR3 reads CSVGPRPYEQYF. The CDR3 DNA sequence: TGCAGCGTTGGCCCCAGACCCTACGAGCAGTACTTC.

This clonotype occurred a few times. The chain links TRBV12-3 or TRBV12-4 to TRBJ2-1; D is possibly TRBD1 (6 bases). V was trimmed by 6 bases and J by 4 bases, leaving 16 bases between them. The CDR3 loop spans 15 amino acids. In DNA form, the CDR3 reads TGTGCCAGCAGACGGGAAACAGGGTTGTACAATGAGCAGTTCTTC. The encoded protein is CASRRETGLYNEQFF.